This is a list of T cell receptor beta chains from one sample in a study of T cell responses to AZD1222 COVID-19 vaccine. Profiling relied on immunoSEQ multiplex PCR, and the TCRdb table lists in-frame clones only, not all of them. The sample shows around 95,000 clones, 88% of them seen only once. Sequenced material: peripheral blood, taken on day 0 of AZD1222 vaccination. The receptors derive from an adult in good health. The CDR3 runs from the conserved cysteine through the conserved F or W. Fields, in order: clone size, V gene, J gene, D gene, CDR3 protein, CDR3 DNA. D genes are given only for firm matches. Size tells how often a clone was seen (once, few, many) or the class of an expanded clone, and some rows leave it out.

>-|TRBV5-1|TRBJ2-5|-
CASSSQETQYF
TGCGCCAGCAGCTCACAAGAGACCCAGTACTTC
>few|TRBV19|TRBJ2-3|TRBD2
CASRAGTSAWVGEQYF
TGTGCCAGTAGGGCCGGGACTAGCGCCTGGGTGGGGGAGCAGTATTTT
>-|TRBV6-5|TRBJ1-1|-
CASSGWYTEAFF
TGTGCCAGCAGCGGTTGGTACACTGAAGCTTTCTTT
>-|TRBV3-1/TRBV3-2|TRBJ2-7|TRBD2
CASSQDGRTYEQYF
TGTGCCAGCAGCCAAGACGGGAGGACCTACGAGCAGTACTTC
>-|TRBV10-3|TRBJ2-7|-
CARQPGSEQYF
TGTGCCAGACAGCCGGGGTCTGAGCAGTACTTC
>-|TRBV7-9|TRBJ1-1|-
CASSSPAGGAEAFF
TGTGCCAGCAGCTCCCCCGCGGGTGGGGCTGAAGCTTTCTTT
>-|TRBV6-5|TRBJ2-2|-
CASSYDTRELFF
TGTGCCAGCAGTTACGACACCAGGGAGCTGTTTTTT
>-|TRBV19|TRBJ1-3|-
CASSPGTPSGNTIYF
TGTGCCAGTAGTCCCGGGACCCCCTCTGGAAACACCATATATTTT
>once|TRBV7-7|TRBJ2-1|TRBD2
CASSLGGLAERYNEQFF
TGTGCCAGCAGCTTAGGGGGACTAGCGGAACGCTACAATGAGCAGTTCTTC
>-|TRBV10-2|TRBJ2-1|-
CASNNAGTGGYNEQFF
TGCGCCAGCAATAACGCCGGGACTGGGGGCTACAATGAGCAGTTCTTC
>-|TRBV3-1/TRBV3-2|TRBJ1-5|-
CASSQDGRLNQPQHF
TGTGCCAGCAGCCAAGATGGACGGCTAAATCAGCCCCAGCATTTT
>-|TRBV27|TRBJ1-1|-
CASSRGQNTEAFF
TGTGCCAGCAGTCGCGGTCAGAACACTGAAGCTTTCTTT
>-|TRBV29-1|TRBJ2-7|TRBD1
CSVARDRGSYEQYF
TGCAGCGTTGCTAGGGACAGGGGTTCCTACGAGCAGTACTTC
>few|TRBV6-1|TRBJ2-7|-
CASSEAHQGQYF
TGTGCCAGCAGTGAAGCTCATCAGGGCCAGTACTTC
>-|TRBV30|TRBJ2-3|-
CAWMGADTQYF
TGTGCCTGGATGGGGGCAGATACGCAGTATTTT
>few|TRBV4-3|TRBJ1-2|-
CASSSQGSYGYTF
TGCGCCAGCAGCTCACAGGGATCATATGGCTACACCTTC
>-|TRBV18|TRBJ1-3|TRBD1
CASSPLKGTVGNTIYF
TGTGCCAGCTCACCACTGAAGGGGACAGTAGGAAACACCATATATTTT
>-|TRBV27|TRBJ1-1|-
CASSYLGALNTEAFF
TGTGCCAGCAGTTACCTAGGGGCTCTGAACACTGAAGCTTTCTTT
>-|TRBV20-1|TRBJ2-1|-
CSAFISEQFF
TGCAGTGCCTTCATATCTGAGCAGTTCTTC
>-|TRBV5-4|TRBJ2-3|TRBD2
CASSPTSGRSTDTQYF
TGTGCCAGCAGCCCGACTAGCGGGAGGAGCACAGATACGCAGTATTTT
>-|TRBV30|TRBJ2-5|TRBD2
CAWRGGFGAETQYF
TGTGCCTGGAGGGGGGGGTTCGGGGCAGAGACCCAGTACTTC
>once|TRBV7-2|TRBJ2-5|TRBD2
CASSLGFGGRFGETQYF
TGTGCCAGCAGCTTAGGATTTGGCGGGAGGTTCGGTGAGACCCAGTACTTC
>-|TRBV5-1|TRBJ1-2|-
CASSPEAPIGGYGYTF
TGCGCCAGCAGCCCGGAAGCGCCTATTGGGGGCTATGGCTACACCTTC
>few|TRBV9|TRBJ2-3|-
CASSVEGSAITDTQYF
TGTGCCAGCAGCGTAGAGGGTAGCGCGATCACAGATACGCAGTATTTT
>-|TRBV6-4|TRBJ1-1|-
CASSEEGNTEAFF
TGTGCCAGCAGTGAAGAGGGAAACACTGAAGCTTTCTTT
>-|TRBV4-3|TRBJ2-3|TRBD2
CASSQDLPSGSTDTQYF
TGCGCCAGCAGCCAAGATTTACCTAGCGGGAGCACAGATACGCAGTATTTT
>-|TRBV6-1|TRBJ1-5|TRBD1
CAGSEGQGGFQPQHF
TGTGCCGGCAGTGAAGGACAGGGAGGTTTTCAGCCCCAGCATTTT
>-|TRBV6-5|TRBJ2-5|-
CASSLVVGETQYF
TGTGCCAGCAGTTTGGTTGTAGGGGAGACCCAGTACTTC
>-|TRBV18|TRBJ1-2|TRBD1
CASSPPARTGFNYGYTF
TGTGCCAGCTCACCACCGGCGAGGACAGGTTTCAACTATGGCTACACCTTC
>-|TRBV7-8|TRBJ1-4|-
CASSLEQGSGEKLFF
TGTGCCAGCAGCTTAGAGCAGGGGTCTGGCGAAAAACTGTTTTTT
>-|TRBV6-6|TRBJ2-5|-
CASAAGETQYF
TGTGCCAGCGCAGCAGGGGAGACCCAGTACTTC
>-|TRBV18|TRBJ2-5|-
CASSEGRGETQYF
TGTGCCAGCTCAGAGGGGCGCGGAGAGACCCAGTACTTC
>-|TRBV7-2|TRBJ2-4|-
CASTAIGWTKNIQYF
TGTGCCAGCACCGCGATCGGATGGACCAAAAACATTCAGTACTTC
>-|TRBV5-1|TRBJ2-1|-
CASSLAAQDIAYNEQFF
TGCGCCAGCAGCTTGGCCGCCCAGGACATCGCCTACAATGAGCAGTTCTTC
>few|TRBV4-3|TRBJ2-7|TRBD2
CASSQDLAGGPSDEQYF
TGCGCCAGCAGCCAAGACTTAGCGGGAGGGCCGAGCGATGAGCAGTACTTC
>-|TRBV7-8|TRBJ2-1|TRBD2
CASSRDVAGGPSSYNEQFF
TGTGCCAGCAGCCGCGACGTAGCGGGAGGGCCAAGCTCCTACAATGAGCAGTTCTTC
>-|TRBV7-9|TRBJ2-1|TRBD2
CASSLAPTSGRTNEQFF
TGTGCCAGCAGCTTAGCGCCGACTAGCGGGAGGACGAATGAGCAGTTCTTC
>-|TRBV11-2|TRBJ2-7|TRBD1
CASSLRPRGQERYEQYF
TGTGCCAGCAGCTTAAGGCCTCGTGGACAGGAGAGATACGAGCAGTACTTC
>-|TRBV29-1|TRBJ2-5|TRBD2
CSASGTSQETQYF
TGCAGCGCCTCCGGGACTAGCCAAGAGACCCAGTACTTC
>few|TRBV11-2|TRBJ1-1|TRBD1
CASSGGQGYMNTEAFF
TGTGCCAGCAGCGGAGGACAGGGCTACATGAACACTGAAGCTTTCTTT
>few|TRBV6-5|TRBJ2-7|-
CASDPRPSSYEQYF
TGTGCCAGCGACCCGAGACCTAGCTCCTACGAGCAGTACTTC
>-|TRBV30|TRBJ1-3|-
CACGVGRAGNTIYF
TGTGCCTGTGGAGTAGGCAGGGCTGGAAACACCATATATTTT
>-|TRBV15|TRBJ2-2|TRBD2
CATSRDLATSGSHAGELFF
TGTGCCACCAGCAGAGATTTGGCTACTAGCGGGAGCCACGCCGGGGAGCTGTTTTTT
>-|TRBV9|TRBJ1-1|TRBD1
CASSVDTGGWNTEAFF
TGTGCCAGCAGCGTAGACACAGGGGGCTGGAACACTGAAGCTTTCTTT
>-|TRBV11-2|TRBJ1-1|-
CASSLESTPTFF
TGTGCCAGCAGCTTAGAATCCACGCCCACTTTCTTT
>-|TRBV19|TRBJ1-6|-
CASSITRNSPLHF
TGTGCCAGTAGTATAACCAGAAATTCACCCCTCCACTTT
>-|TRBV4-3|TRBJ2-5|-
CASSPRDKQETQYF
TGCGCCAGCAGCCCCCGGGACAAGCAAGAGACCCAGTACTTC
>-|TRBV9|TRBJ2-2|TRBD2
CASSGTAGLTMAPNTGELFF
TGTGCCAGCAGCGGGACGGCGGGACTAACGATGGCCCCGAACACCGGGGAGCTGTTTTTT
>-|TRBV24-1|TRBJ2-1|TRBD1
CATSDTTGAAYNEQFF
TGTGCCACCAGTGATACGACAGGGGCGGCCTACAATGAGCAGTTCTTC